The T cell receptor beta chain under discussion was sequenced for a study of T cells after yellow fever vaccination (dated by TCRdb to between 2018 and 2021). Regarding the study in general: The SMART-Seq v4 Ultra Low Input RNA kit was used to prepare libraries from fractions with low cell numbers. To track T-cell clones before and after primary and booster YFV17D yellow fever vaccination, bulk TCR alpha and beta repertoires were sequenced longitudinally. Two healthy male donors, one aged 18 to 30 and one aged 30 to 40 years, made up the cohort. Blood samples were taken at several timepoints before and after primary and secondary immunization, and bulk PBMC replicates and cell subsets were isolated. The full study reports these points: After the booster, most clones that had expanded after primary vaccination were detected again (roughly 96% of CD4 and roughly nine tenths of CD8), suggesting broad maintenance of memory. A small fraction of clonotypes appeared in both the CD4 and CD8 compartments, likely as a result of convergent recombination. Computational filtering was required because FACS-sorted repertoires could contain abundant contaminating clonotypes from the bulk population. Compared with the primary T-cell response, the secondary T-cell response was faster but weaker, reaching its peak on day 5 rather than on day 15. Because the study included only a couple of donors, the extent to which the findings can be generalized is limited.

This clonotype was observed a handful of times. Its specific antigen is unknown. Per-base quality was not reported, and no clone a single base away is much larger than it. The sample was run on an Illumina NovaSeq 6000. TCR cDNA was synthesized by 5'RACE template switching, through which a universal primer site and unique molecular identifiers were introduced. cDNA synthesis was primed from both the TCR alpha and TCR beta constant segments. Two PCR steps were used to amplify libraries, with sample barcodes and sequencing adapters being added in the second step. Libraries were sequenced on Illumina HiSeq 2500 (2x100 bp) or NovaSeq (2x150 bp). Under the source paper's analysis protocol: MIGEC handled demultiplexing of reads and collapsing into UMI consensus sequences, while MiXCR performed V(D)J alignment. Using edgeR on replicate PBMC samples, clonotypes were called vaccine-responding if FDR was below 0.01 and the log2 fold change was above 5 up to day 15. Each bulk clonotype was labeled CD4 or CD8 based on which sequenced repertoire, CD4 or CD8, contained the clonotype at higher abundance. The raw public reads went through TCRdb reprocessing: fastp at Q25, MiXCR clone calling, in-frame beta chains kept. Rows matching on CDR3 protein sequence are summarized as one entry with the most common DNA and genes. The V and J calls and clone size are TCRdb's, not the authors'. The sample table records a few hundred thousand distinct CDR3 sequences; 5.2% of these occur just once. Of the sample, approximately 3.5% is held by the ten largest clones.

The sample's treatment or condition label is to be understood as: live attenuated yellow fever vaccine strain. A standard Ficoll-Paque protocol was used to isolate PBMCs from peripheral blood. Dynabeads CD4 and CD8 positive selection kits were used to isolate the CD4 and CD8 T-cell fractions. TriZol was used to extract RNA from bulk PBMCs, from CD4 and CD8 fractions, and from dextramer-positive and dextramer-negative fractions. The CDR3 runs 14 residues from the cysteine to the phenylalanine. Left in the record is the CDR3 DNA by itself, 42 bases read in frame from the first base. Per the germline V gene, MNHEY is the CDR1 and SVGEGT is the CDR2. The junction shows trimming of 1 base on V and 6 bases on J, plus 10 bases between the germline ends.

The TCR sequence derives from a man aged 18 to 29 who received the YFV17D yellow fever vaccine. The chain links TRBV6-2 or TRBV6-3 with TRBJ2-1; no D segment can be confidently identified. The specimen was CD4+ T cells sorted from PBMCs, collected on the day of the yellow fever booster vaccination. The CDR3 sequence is CASSYWISSNEQFF. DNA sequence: TGTGCCAGCAGTTACTGGATTAGCAGCAATGAGCAGTTCTTC.